This TCR beta chain was sequenced during a study of shared clonotypes between healthy human individuals. Study conclusions and caveats: Clonotype sharing among donors, it was expected, would be affected by sequencing depth. Richness estimates generally favored naive over memory subsets.

Germline V lookup: CDR1 SGHNT, CDR2 YYREEE (reference sequence). The ends were cut back, 4 bases at V and 7 bases at J, with 14 bases in the middle. CDR3 size: 14 residues. Only one count was recorded for this clone. Its specificity is unknown. Negatively enriched CD4+ T cells were divided by CD45RA into naive and memory. This table comes from immunoSEQ multiplex PCR, and its TCRdb copy is limited to in-frame clones, with some not included. The table includes about 2.3 million clones, approximately 95% detected once. This clonotype was sampled from a man aged 18 to 30 in good health. Some clones in this sample may be carry-over from other donors' samples. This rearrangement joins TRBV5-4 to TRBJ1-4; possible D gene TRBD1, 5 bases. Input material: naive CD4+ T cells from PBMCs. The subset here: CD45RA+ positively selected. CDR3 in DNA: TGTGCCAGCAGCGCGAAGGGTGGGGGTGAAAAACTGTTTTTT. The encoded protein is CASSAKGGGEKLFF.